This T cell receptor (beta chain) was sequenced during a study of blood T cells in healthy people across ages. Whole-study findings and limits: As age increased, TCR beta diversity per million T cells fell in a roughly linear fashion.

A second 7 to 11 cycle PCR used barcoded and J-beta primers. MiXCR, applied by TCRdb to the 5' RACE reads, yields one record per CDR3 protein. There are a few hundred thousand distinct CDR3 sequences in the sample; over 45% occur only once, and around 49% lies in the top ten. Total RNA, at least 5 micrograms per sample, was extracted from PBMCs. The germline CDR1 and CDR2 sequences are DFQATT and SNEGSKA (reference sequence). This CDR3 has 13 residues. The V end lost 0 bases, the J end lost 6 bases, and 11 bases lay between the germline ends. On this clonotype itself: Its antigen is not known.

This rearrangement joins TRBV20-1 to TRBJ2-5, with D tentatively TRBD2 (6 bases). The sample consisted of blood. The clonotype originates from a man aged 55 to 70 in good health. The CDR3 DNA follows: TGCAGTGCTAGAGATCGTACTAGCCAGACCCAGTACTTC. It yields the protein CSARDRTSQTQYF.